The 8 T cell receptor beta chains presented below share a single source sample, sequenced in a study of blood T cell repertoires in COVID-19. Generated by immunoSEQ multiplex PCR, the TCRdb table keeps only in-frame clones and is missing some. The repertoire holds around 40,000 clones, 88% seen once, with 13% to 15% in the top ten. What was sequenced was peripheral blood. These receptors originate from a human donor in a cohort sampled during active COVID-19.

This clone was detected ten times or more. The chain carries TRBV2 and TRBJ1-2; D is ambiguous. The V end was cut by 7 bases, the J end by 0 bases, with 18 bases between. The CDR3 has 16 residues. Germline V gene data show CDR1 as SNHLY and CDR2 as FYNNEI. The CDR3 spells CASKAVGSLANYGYTF. DNA of the CDR3: TGTGCCAGCAAGGCTGTCGGGTCGTTAGCTAACTATGGCTACACCTTC.

This clone has a single count. The chain couples TRBV7-9 to TRBJ1-2; TRBD1 is a possible D gene (6 bases). Trimming pared 4 bases from V and 0 bases from J, leaving 12 bases between. The CDR3 spans 15 residues. Germline V CDR1 and CDR2: SEHNR, FQNEAQ (reference sequence). CDR3 residues: CASSSTDSPNYGYTF. The CDR3 DNA reads as TGTGCCAGCAGCTCCACGGACAGTCCTAACTATGGCTACACCTTC.

The CDR3 here is CASSQDRGQGWEKLFF. CDR3 coding DNA: TGCGCCAGCAGCCAAGACAGGGGACAGGGTTGGGAAAAACTGTTTTTT. V and J are TRBV4-1 and TRBJ1-4, with TRBD1 matching 9 bases. The CDR3 is 16 amino acids. Germline values: CDR1 MGHRA, CDR2 YSYEKL. The junction had 7 bases not matched to a gene; V was cut back by 0 bases and J by 8 bases.

The V call is TRBV30, the J call TRBJ1-2; tentative D call: TRBD1 (6 bases). The V gene lost 2 bases and the J gene lost 1 base, with 17 bases spanning the gap. The length of the CDR3 is 16 residues. Germline lookup yields CDR1 GTSNPN and CDR2 SVGIG (reference sequence). The chain's CDR3 is CAWSHLSQGFNYGYTF. In nucleotides, the CDR3 is TGTGCCTGGAGTCATCTCTCCCAGGGGTTTAACTATGGCTACACCTTC.

The V and J genes are TRBV7-2 and TRBJ2-7; the D gene is possibly TRBD1 (5 bases). Germline lookup yields CDR1 SGHTA and CDR2 FQGNSA. The CDR3 runs 14 residues. V lost 2 bases and J 7 bases, leaving 15 bases between the germline ends. CDR3: CASSLNYRQGEQYF. The CDR3, as DNA: TGTGCCAGCAGCTTAAACTACCGGCAGGGTGAGCAGTACTTC.

The rearrangement joins TRBV5-4 to TRBJ2-5; 9 bases map to TRBD2. The CDR3 is made up of 15 amino acids. Germline CDR1 is SGHNT and CDR2 is YYREEE (reference sequence). Trimming removed 0 bases from V and 5 bases from J; junction bases left unmatched: 5. The CDR3 reads CASSLAGSGGETQYF. DNA of the CDR3: TGTGCCAGCAGCTTGGCGGGTAGCGGGGGTGAGACCCAGTACTTC. Complete variable domain (other parts from reference TRBV5-4 and TRBJ2-5): ETGVTQSPTHLIKTRGQQVTLRCSSQSGHNTVSWYQQALGQGPQFIFQYYREEENGRGNFPPRFSGLQFPNYSSELNVNALELDDSALYLCASSLAGSGGETQYFGPGTRLLVL.

CDR3 DNA sequence: TGTGCCAGCAGTAACAGAGCGAACACTGAAGCTTTCTTT. It specifies CASSNRANTEAFF. This chain uses TRBV6-5 with TRBJ1-1; D ambiguous. This CDR3 is 13 amino acids long. With 5 bases removed from V and 1 base from J, the gap between germline ends came to 8 bases. The germline V gene encodes CDR1 MNHEY and CDR2 SVGAGI.

V usage is TRBV19 and J usage is TRBJ1-5; possibly TRBD1 for D (6 bases). This CDR3 contains 12 residues. Germline loops: CDR1 LNHDA, CDR2 SQIVND (reference sequence). V lost 9 bases, J lost 0 bases, and 6 bases lay in between. In nucleotides, the CDR3 is TGTGCCAGACAGGGTAGCAATCAGCCCCAGCATTTT. Amino acids: CARQGSNQPQHF.